The 18 T cell receptor beta chains below were found in one sample sequenced in a study of blood T cell repertoires in COVID-19. The method was immunoSEQ multiplex PCR; TCRdb's version includes in-frame clones alone and lacks a portion of them. Among tens of thousands of clones listed, roughly 87% were seen once. The sequenced sample consisted of peripheral blood. These receptors were obtained from a woman aged 55-75 years with acute or convalescent COVID-19.

The chain uses TRBV7-2 and TRBJ1-2; D call uncertain. Trimming cost V 5 bases and J 8 bases, with 15 bases left between them. The CDR3 spans 13 residues. CDR1 and CDR2 (germline): SGHTA, FQGNSA. CDR3 coding DNA: TGTGCCAGCAGCCCTTACCTTACACAGGGCTACACCTTC. This translates into CASSPYLTQGYTF.

The rearrangement links TRBV3-1 (or the pseudogene TRBV3-2) to TRBJ1-3; possibly TRBD1 for D (5 bases). The CDR3 is 16 residues long. The germline V gene has CDR1 LGHDT and CDR2 YNNKEL (reference sequence). The ends were cut back, 1 base at V and 11 bases at J, with 21 bases in the middle. The CDR3 DNA follows: TGTGCCAGCAGCCAAGCCGTAAAGGGGTCCAGTTTCCCCATATATTTT. Its protein is CASSQAVKGSSFPIYF.

Written as DNA, the CDR3 is TGTGCCAGCAGCCCCCACCGGACAGGTTATAATTCACCCCTCCACTTT. Translation: CASSPHRTGYNSPLHF. This sequence joins TRBV3-1 (or the pseudogene TRBV3-2) and TRBJ1-6, with 7 positions matching TRBD1. Looked up from germline, CDR1 is LGHDT and CDR2 is YNNKEL (reference sequence). This CDR3 has 16 residues. J was trimmed by 4 bases and V by 4 bases; bases with no gene match: 7.

The CDR3 spells CAISAGGTDTQYF. The DNA for the CDR3 is TGTGCCATCAGTGCAGGGGGGACAGATACGCAGTATTTT. The gene calls are TRBV10-3 and TRBJ2-3; D might be TRBD1 (7 bases). The CDR3 covers 13 residues. Germline V gene data show CDR1 as ENHRY and CDR2 as SYGVKD. V gave up 4 bases and J gave up 3 bases, with 8 bases separating them.

This clone was recorded a few times. This specimen includes other DNA sequences encoding the same CDR3. The chain has TRBV2 and TRBJ1-5, with D hard to call. The V gene lost 4 bases and the J gene lost 2 bases, with 12 bases spanning the gap. Germline V gene sequence: CDR1 SNHLY, CDR2 FYNNEI. This CDR3 is 15 amino acids long. In DNA form, the CDR3 reads TGTGCCAGCAGTGGCGATTCTCTTGGCAATCAGCCCCAGCATTTT. It specifies CASSGDSLGNQPQHF. Full variable domain (missing parts from reference TRBV2 and TRBJ1-5): EPEVTQTPSHQVTQMGQEVILRCVPISNHLYFYWYRQILGQKVEFLVSFYNNEISEKSEIFDDQFSVERPDGSNFTLKIRSTKLEDSAMYFCASSGDSLGNQPQHFGDGTRLSIL.

This clone was recorded once. V is TRBV2 and J is TRBJ2-1; TRBD2 matches 14 bases. The ends lost 4 bases at V and 14 bases at J; junction bases unmatched: 13. Per the germline V gene, CDR1 is SNHLY and CDR2 is FYNNEI. The CDR3 spans 16 residues. Here the CDR3 reads CASSVREGTSGSSEFF. Here the CDR3 DNA reads TGTGCCAGCAGTGTCAGGGAGGGGACTAGCGGGAGTTCGGAGTTCTTC.

The genes are TRBV19 and TRBJ1-6; weak D call: TRBD1 (5 bases). The V end lost 6 bases, the J end lost 9 bases, and 18 bases lay between the germline ends. The length of the CDR3 is 15 residues. Per the germline V gene, CDR1 is LNHDA and CDR2 is SQIVND (reference sequence). CDR3 loop: CASRRATEAVSPLHF. CDR3 sequence (DNA): TGTGCCAGTAGAAGAGCGACAGAGGCTGTTTCACCCCTCCACTTT. Supplemented by reference TRBV19 and TRBJ1-6, the full variable domain reads DGGITQSPKYLFRKEGQNVTLSCEQNLNHDAMYWYRQDPGQGLRLIYYSQIVNDFQKGDIAEGYSVSREKKESFPLTVTSAQKNPTAFYLCASRRATEAVSPLHFGNGTRLTVT.

The chain combines TRBV27 with TRBJ1-4, with D possibly matching TRBD1 (6 bases). CDR3 size: 13 residues. V gave up 8 bases and J gave up 4 bases, with 11 bases separating them. Germline CDR1 is MNHEY and CDR2 is SMNVEV (reference sequence). The CDR3 DNA reads as TGTGCCAGCCAAACAGGGTTTAATGAAAAACTGTTTTTT. Translating gives CASQTGFNEKLFF.

The chain employs TRBV5-4 and TRBJ1-6; TRBD1 matches at 7 bases. The CDR3 is made up of 15 amino acids. Germline CDR1 SGHNT, CDR2 YYREEE (reference sequence). Unmatched junction bases numbered 9, after V lost 5 bases and J lost 7 bases. The CDR3 nucleotides are TGTGCCAGCAGGATTTCAGGGGGGCCCAATTCACCCCTCCACTTT. It codes for CASRISGGPNSPLHF. The entire variable domain, with the rest obtained from reference TRBV5-4 and TRBJ1-6, is as follows: ETGVTQSPTHLIKTRGQQVTLRCSSQSGHNTVSWYQQALGQGPQFIFQYYREEENGRGNFPPRFSGLQFPNYSSELNVNALELDDSALYLCASRISGGPNSPLHFGNGTRLTVT.

The V and J genes are TRBV28 and TRBJ1-6; 8 bases fit TRBD1. With 7 bases clipped from V and 8 bases from J, the junction kept 13 bases outside the gene matches. This CDR3 has 16 residues. CDR1 and CDR2 (germline): MDHEN, SYDVKM. The CDR3, as DNA: TGTGCCAGCATCCCAAGGCGGCAGGGGGCTGATTCACCCCTCCACTTT. It encodes CASIPRRQGADSPLHF.

The sample holds one count of this clone. This CDR3 reads CASSTSGNSGANVLTF. In DNA, the CDR3 is TGTGCCAGCAGCACCTCCGGTAACTCTGGGGCCAACGTCCTGACTTTC. The gene calls are TRBV7-3 and TRBJ2-6; D remains unclear. The germline gives CDR1 SGHTA, CDR2 FQGTGA. V shed 5 bases and J shed 0 bases, with 11 bases lying between them. The CDR3 has 16 amino acids.

The chain joins TRBV19 to TRBJ1-2; TRBD1 agrees at 8 bases. This CDR3 has 13 residues. The V gene end was trimmed by 8 bases and the J gene end by 8 bases; junction bases not matched to a gene: 10. Per germline, CDR1 LNHDA and CDR2 SQIVND (reference sequence). The CDR3 is CASEGQAAGGYTF. As DNA, the CDR3 is TGTGCCAGTGAGGGACAGGCAGCAGGAGGCTACACCTTC.

The rearrangement joins TRBV7-2 to TRBJ2-3, with TRBD2 matching over 13 bases. Germline V gene data show CDR1 as SGHTA and CDR2 as FQGNSA. This CDR3 is built from 16 residues. With 4 bases clipped from V and 8 bases from J, the junction kept 9 bases outside the gene matches. CDR3 DNA sequence: TGTGCCAGCAGCTCGGGACTAGCGGGGCTTCGAGGTACGCAGTATTTT. Its protein is CASSSGLAGLRGTQYF.

This clone has only one observation. The genes are TRBV11-3 and TRBJ2-1; 9 bases line up with TRBD1. CDR3 size: 19 residues. Germline V lookup: CDR1 SGHNT, CDR2 YENEEA. With 0 bases clipped from V and 4 bases from J, the junction kept 13 bases outside the gene matches. The CDR3 nucleotides are TGTGCCAGCAGCTTAGACGCACAGGGGGCCCCAAGGAAATACAATGAGCAGTTCTTC. Amino acids: CASSLDAQGAPRKYNEQFF.

This clone was seen once. This chain uses TRBV25-1 with TRBJ1-1, with D possibly matching TRBD1 (5 bases). Germline loops: CDR1 MGHDK, CDR2 SYGVNS. This CDR3 is 16 amino acids long. Trimming took off 5 bases at V and 0 bases at J, with 16 bases between the two ends. This CDR3 is CASSSYDSLMNTEAFF. DNA of the CDR3: TGTGCCAGCAGTAGTTACGACAGTCTCATGAACACTGAAGCTTTCTTT.

This chain links TRBV7-2 with TRBJ2-7, with D unclear. Between the trimmed V and J ends, which lost 3 bases and 7 bases, there was a span of 13 bases. The CDR3 runs 13 residues. CDR1 is SGHTA and CDR2 is FQGNSA in the germline V gene. CDR3 region: CASSLVQASEQYF. CDR3 DNA sequence: TGTGCCAGCAGCTTGGTGCAGGCCAGTGAGCAGTACTTC.

This chain links TRBV5-6 with TRBJ2-7; no reliable D call. The CDR3 runs 14 residues. The V end lost 2 bases, the J end lost 2 bases, and 11 bases lay between the germline ends. Looked up from germline, CDR1 is SGHDT and CDR2 is YYEEEE. The CDR3 loop reads CASSFLSLPYEQYF. CDR3 in DNA: TGTGCCAGCAGCTTTCTAAGTCTTCCCTACGAGCAGTACTTC.

V usage is TRBV30 and J usage is TRBJ2-7, with TRBD1 as a possible D gene (6 bases). Between the trimmed V and J ends, which lost 0 bases and 1 base, there was a span of 13 bases. The germline V gene encodes CDR1 GTSNPN and CDR2 SVGIG (reference sequence). The CDR3 is made up of 15 amino acids. CDR3 amino acids: CAWSVGRGPSYEQYF. CDR3 nucleotides: TGTGCCTGGAGTGTCGGCAGGGGACCTTCCTACGAGCAGTACTTC.